This TCR beta chain is drawn from a study of CD8+CD57+ T cells in acquired aplastic anemia. Broader study findings: There were 25 to 30 CD8+ CDR3 sequences that occurred in both patients and controls. Patients were compared with controls for CD8+ Simpson's diversity, and no significant difference emerged.

Germline CDR1 DFQATT, CDR2 SNEGSKA (reference sequence). The CDR3 contains 14 residues. The ends were cut back, 3 bases at V and 0 bases at J, with 12 bases in the middle. Selection for sequencing was limited to patients who had shown CD8+CD57+ cell expansion by flow cytometry. Patients, without exception, had severe acquired aplastic anemia. The study sampled blood from patients who had received no therapy. Both TCR beta VDJ combination and CDR3 sequence profiling were carried out. Genomic DNA was the template for this profiling. TCRdb ran MiXCR on the reads and lists one entry per CDR3 protein. In the table there are roughly 200,000 distinct CDR3 sequences, nearly 65% of which are singletons. A word on this clonotype: As yet, its antigen is unknown.

This TCR derives from a human donor with aplastic anemia. Sequencing input: sorted CD4+, CD8+, or CD8+CD57+ T cells (not recorded which) from PBMCs. This chain uses TRBV20-1 with TRBJ2-7; no clear D. The CDR3 sequence: CSASPNRVSYEQYF. CDR3 DNA: TGCAGTGCTAGCCCCAACCGGGTCTCCTACGAGCAGTACTTC.